A selection of T cell receptor beta chains follows, all from one sample in a study of response to subunit inactivated influenza vaccine. TCRdb re-derived calls from the RT-PCR reads in MiXCR, one entry per CDR3 protein. In the table there are hundreds of thousands of distinct CDR3 sequences, about 18% of which are singletons. Sequencing used PBMCs from blood, obtained approximately 5 days after vaccination. The receptors originated from a man aged 45-65 years who received an inactivated influenza vaccine. Both conserved end residues are part of each CDR3. A D gene is named only where the DNA matches it firmly. The size of a clone is reported for some rows only, either as once, few or many, or as a class for expanded clones.

cdr3_nt,cdr3_aa,j_call,d_call,clone_size,v_call
TGTGCCAGCAGCTTAGCCTTGTTGAGGGACGCCAACAATGAGCAGTTCTTC,CASSLALLRDANNEQFF,TRBJ2-1,.,.,TRBV7-2
TGCAGTGCAATGACAGGGGGTTCCTACGAGCAGTACTTC,CSAMTGGSYEQYF,TRBJ2-7,TRBD1,few,TRBV20-1
TGTGCCAGCAGCGTAGGACAGGGGGTGGATGGCTACACCTTC,CASSVGQGVDGYTF,TRBJ1-2,TRBD1,.,TRBV9
TGTGCCAGCAGCCCCGCTGACAGAGCCTACGAACAGTACTTC,CASSPADRAYEQYF,TRBJ2-7,.,few,TRBV7-9
TGTGCCAGCAGCGGGGGAGAGGCAGCCCTGGTCTACGAGCAGTACTTC,CASSGGEAALVYEQYF,TRBJ2-7,.,.,TRBV7-9
TGCGCCAGCAGCTTGGGTTTCCAAGAGACCCAGTACTTC,CASSLGFQETQYF,TRBJ2-5,.,many,TRBV7-9
TGTGCCAGCAGCCCAAGGACAGGGCTCGCGAACACCGGGGAGCTGTTTTTT,CASSPRTGLANTGELFF,TRBJ2-2,TRBD1,many,TRBV7-8
TGTGCCAGCAGTCAATACTGGGTCCGTGGGCAGTACTTC,CASSQYWVRGQYF,TRBJ2-7,.,.,TRBV11-2
TGCGCCAGCAGCCAAGTGCCGGGACAGGGGGCTCGGGGCTACACCTTC,CASSQVPGQGARGYTF,TRBJ1-2,TRBD1,.,TRBV4-3
TGTGCCAGCAGCCAAGGCCCTAGCGGGAGGTCCTACAATGAGCAGTTCTTC,CASSQGPSGRSYNEQFF,TRBJ2-1,TRBD2,few,TRBV4-2
TGTGCAACGGACGGGGGGGACTACGAGCAGTACTTC,CATDGGDYEQYF,TRBJ2-7,TRBD2,.,TRBV28
TGTGCCATTACAGAGAACACTGAAGCTTTCTTT,CAITENTEAFF,TRBJ1-1,.,.,TRBV6-1
TGTGCCAGCAGTAAGGGGGGACTAGCGGCCCGCTACGAGCAGTACTTC,CASSKGGLAARYEQYF,TRBJ2-7,TRBD2,.,TRBV27
TGCAGTGCTAGAGCTGGTGCTGGAAACACCATATATTTT,CSARAGAGNTIYF,TRBJ1-3,.,.,TRBV20-1
TGCAGCGTTGAGGCCGGGATTGCAGATACGCAGTATTTT,CSVEAGIADTQYF,TRBJ2-3,.,many,TRBV29-1
TGTGCCAGCAGCGTAGAACAGACCTCGGGCAATGAGCAGTTCTTC,CASSVEQTSGNEQFF,TRBJ2-1,.,.,TRBV9
TGTGCCAGCAGCTTCCAGGGGTTGGGCGGGGAGCTGTTTTTT,CASSFQGLGGELFF,TRBJ2-2,.,.,TRBV11-2
TGTGCCAGCAGTTTACTAGGTGGGGGGGCCTACGAGCAGTACTTC,CASSLLGGGAYEQYF,TRBJ2-7,TRBD2,.,TRBV12-3/TRBV12-4
TGTGCCAGCAGCCTGATCGGCCCTGGAAACACCATATATTTT,CASSLIGPGNTIYF,TRBJ1-3,.,.,TRBV5-4
TGTGCCAGCAAATACGATAGCGGGGGGGGGAATGAGCAGTTCTTC,CASKYDSGGGNEQFF,TRBJ2-1,TRBD2,many,TRBV2
TGTGCCAGCAGTTACTCCGGGGGAGGAGTTGCAGATACGCAGTATTTT,CASSYSGGGVADTQYF,TRBJ2-3,.,.,TRBV6-5
TGTGCCAGCAGTACCCTCTCAGGGGGCACCTACGAGCAGTACTTC,CASSTLSGGTYEQYF,TRBJ2-7,TRBD1,.,TRBV12-3/TRBV12-4
TGTGCCAGCAGTTTAGTCGGGACAAGTGGCTACACCTTC,CASSLVGTSGYTF,TRBJ1-2,.,.,TRBV28
TGCAGTGCAATATGGACGGGGAACACTGAAGCTTTCTTT,CSAIWTGNTEAFF,TRBJ1-1,.,few,TRBV20-1
TGCGCCAGCAGCTTATACGGGACTCCTAGCTCCTACGAGCAGTACTTC,CASSLYGTPSSYEQYF,TRBJ2-7,.,.,TRBV5-1
TGTGCCACCAGTGACTACTTAAGGGGGCAAGAGACCCAGTACTTC,CATSDYLRGQETQYF,TRBJ2-5,.,.,TRBV24-1
TGTGCCAGCAGCACGACCGCGCTGCTGAACACCGGGGAGCTGTTTTTT,CASSTTALLNTGELFF,TRBJ2-2,.,few,TRBV5-6
TGCGCCAGCAGCCAAGATATAAGCGGGAGGCCAGATACGCAGTATTTT,CASSQDISGRPDTQYF,TRBJ2-3,TRBD2,.,TRBV4-3
TGCAGTGCTCAACTTTTGGGGACACTTTACTACGAGCAGTACTTC,CSAQLLGTLYYEQYF,TRBJ2-7,.,.,TRBV20-1
TGTGCCAGCAGCTTACCGTCCGGCGTCCAAGAGACCCAGTACTTC,CASSLPSGVQETQYF,TRBJ2-5,.,.,TRBV7-2
TGTGCCAGCAGCTTTTTACTTAGCGGGGCCACAGATACGCAGTATTTT,CASSFLLSGATDTQYF,TRBJ2-3,TRBD2,few,TRBV7-9
TGTGCCAGCAGCCCGGGGCCGCAATCGGGGGAGCAGTTCTTC,CASSPGPQSGEQFF,TRBJ2-1,.,few,TRBV7-8
TGTGCCAGCAGTCTCCCAGCTGCCTACGAGCAGTACTTC,CASSLPAAYEQYF,TRBJ2-7,.,few,TRBV28
TGCAGTGCTTCCACCGGGCGGGACAGGGACCATGGCTACACCTTC,CSASTGRDRDHGYTF,TRBJ1-2,TRBD1,.,TRBV20-1
TGTGCCAGCAGGACGGACAGGAAGCCCTACGAGCAGTACTTC,CASRTDRKPYEQYF,TRBJ2-7,TRBD1,.,TRBV11-2
TGCAGTGCTGTACGGGATTTTAGCGGACGCACAGATACGCAGTATTTT,CSAVRDFSGRTDTQYF,TRBJ2-3,.,.,TRBV20-1
TGCGCCAGCAGCTTAATAGCGGGAGCAACGGAGCAGTTCTTC,CASSLIAGATEQFF,TRBJ2-1,TRBD2,few,TRBV5-1
TGCGCCAGCAGCTACAATAGCGGGGGTGAGTCCTACAATGAGCAGTTCTTC,CASSYNSGGESYNEQFF,TRBJ2-1,TRBD2,few,TRBV5-1
TGTGCCACTCAAACCCGGGACAGCGGGAACACTGAAGCTTTCTTT,CATQTRDSGNTEAFF,TRBJ1-1,TRBD1,.,TRBV7-8
TGTGCCAGCATCCGGCTGGATTCCTCTGGAAACACCATATATTTT,CASIRLDSSGNTIYF,TRBJ1-3,.,.,TRBV12-3/TRBV12-4